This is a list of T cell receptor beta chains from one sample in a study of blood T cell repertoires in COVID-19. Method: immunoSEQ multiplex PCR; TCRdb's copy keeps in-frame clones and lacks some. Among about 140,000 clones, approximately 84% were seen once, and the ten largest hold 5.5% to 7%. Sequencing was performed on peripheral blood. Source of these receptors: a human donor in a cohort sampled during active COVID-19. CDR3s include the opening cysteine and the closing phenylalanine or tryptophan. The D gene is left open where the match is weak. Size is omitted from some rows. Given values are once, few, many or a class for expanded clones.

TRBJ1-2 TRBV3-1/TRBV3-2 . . CASSHLVAYGYTF TGTGCCAGCAGCCATCTGGTGGCCTATGGCTACACCTTC
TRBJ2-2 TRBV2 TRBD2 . CASSGLASNTGELFF TGTGCCAGCAGCGGACTAGCTTCGAACACCGGGGAGCTGTTTTTT
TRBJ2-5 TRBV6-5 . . CASSDTGGAQETQYF TGTGCCAGCAGCGACACAGGGGGGGCCCAAGAGACCCAGTACTTC
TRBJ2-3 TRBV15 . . CATSNLGLYFF TGTGCCACCAGCAACTTGGGACTCTATTTTTTT
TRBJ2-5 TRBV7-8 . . CASSPSFETQYF TGTGCCAGCAGCCCTAGCTTCGAGACCCAGTACTTC
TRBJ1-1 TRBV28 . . CASSIRGRNTEAFF TGTGCCAGCAGTATCAGAGGGCGGAACACTGAAGCTTTCTTT
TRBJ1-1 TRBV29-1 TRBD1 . CSVEWAGTGQDTEAFF TGCAGCGTTGAATGGGCCGGGACAGGGCAGGACACTGAAGCTTTCTTT
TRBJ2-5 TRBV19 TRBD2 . CASSIVRGGQETQYF TGTGCCAGTAGTATCGTCCGCGGGGGGCAGGAGACCCAGTACTTC
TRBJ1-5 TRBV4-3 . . CASSQDDRMNQPQHF TGCGCCAGCAGCCAAGACGACAGGATGAATCAGCCCCAGCATTTT
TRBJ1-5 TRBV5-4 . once CASSFQGQPQHF TGTGCCAGCAGCTTTCAGGGCCAGCCCCAGCATTTT
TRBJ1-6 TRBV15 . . CATSSRQGNSPLHF TGTGCCACCAGCAGTAGGCAGGGAAATTCACCCCTCCACTTT
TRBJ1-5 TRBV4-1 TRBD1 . CASSPGGRDPNQPQHF TGCGCCAGCAGCCCAGGGGGCCGAGACCCCAATCAGCCCCAGCATTTT
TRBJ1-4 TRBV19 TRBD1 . CASRRPGQGNGREKLFF TGTGCCAGTAGACGCCCGGGACAGGGCAACGGAAGGGAAAAACTGTTTTTT
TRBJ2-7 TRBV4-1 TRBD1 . CASSQVIQGAGYEQYF TGCGCCAGCAGCCAAGTGATACAGGGGGCCGGCTACGAGCAGTACTTC
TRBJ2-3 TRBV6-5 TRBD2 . CASSPGGPGTDTQYF TGTGCCAGCAGCCCGGGGGGGCCGGGCACAGATACGCAGTATTTT